Listed below are T cell receptor beta chains from one sample, sequenced in a study of blood T cells in healthy people across ages. TCRdb analysed the 5' RACE reads with MiXCR anew, one entry per CDR3 protein. The data show around 1.5 million distinct CDR3 sequences, about 31% seen once. Input material: blood. These receptors were obtained from a woman in her thirties in good health. The CDR3 runs from the conserved cysteine through the conserved F or W. Fields, in order: clone size, J gene, V gene, D gene, CDR3 protein, CDR3 DNA. A D gene is named only where the DNA matches it firmly. Clone size is not always given. Where it is, it says once, few, many or a class for expanded clones.

clone_size: few; j_call: TRBJ2-4; v_call: TRBV11-2; d_call: TRBD2; cdr3_aa: CASSLGTSGMAKNIQYF; cdr3_nt: TGTGCCAGCAGCTTGGGAACTAGCGGAATGGCCAAAAACATTCAGTACTTC
clone_size: many; j_call: TRBJ2-1; v_call: TRBV4-1; d_call: NA; cdr3_aa: CATLGQFF; cdr3_nt: TGCGCCACCCTCGGGCAGTTCTTC
clone_size: many; j_call: TRBJ2-7; v_call: TRBV4-1; d_call: TRBD1; cdr3_aa: CASSQVGVGQGASPGEQYF; cdr3_nt: TGCGCCAGCAGCCAAGTGGGGGTCGGACAGGGGGCTTCCCCCGGCGAGCAGTACTTC
clone_size: NA; j_call: TRBJ2-3; v_call: TRBV5-6; d_call: TRBD2; cdr3_aa: CATGTSGDGGTDTQYF; cdr3_nt: TGTGCTACCGGGACTAGCGGGGATGGCGGCACAGATACGCAGTATTTT
clone_size: NA; j_call: TRBJ2-5; v_call: TRBV14; d_call: NA; cdr3_aa: CASSQDFLLEGGETQYF; cdr3_nt: TGTGCCAGCAGCCAAGATTTCCTGTTGGAGGGCGGAGAGACCCAGTACTTC
clone_size: few; j_call: TRBJ2-7; v_call: TRBV4-1; d_call: NA; cdr3_aa: CASSQDRRWQANSYEQYF; cdr3_nt: TGCGCCAGCAGCCAAGACCGGAGGTGGCAGGCGAACTCCTACGAGCAGTACTTC
clone_size: NA; j_call: TRBJ1-1; v_call: TRBV7-2; d_call: TRBD1; cdr3_aa: CASSLTDRANTEAFF; cdr3_nt: TGTGCCAGCAGCCTAACGGACAGGGCGAACACTGAAGCTTTCTTT
clone_size: NA; j_call: TRBJ1-2; v_call: TRBV18; d_call: NA; cdr3_aa: CASSLRDTANYGYTF; cdr3_nt: TGTGCCAGCTCACTACGGGACACAGCTAACTATGGCTACACCTTC
clone_size: few; j_call: TRBJ2-1; v_call: TRBV20-1; d_call: TRBD2; cdr3_aa: CSARGGAGDEQFF; cdr3_nt: TGCAGTGCTAGGGGCGGGGCGGGAGATGAGCAGTTCTTC
clone_size: NA; j_call: TRBJ2-1; v_call: TRBV5-1; d_call: NA; cdr3_aa: CASSLTGPNYNEQFF; cdr3_nt: TGCGCCAGCAGCTTAACGGGACCGAACTACAATGAGCAGTTCTTC
clone_size: NA; j_call: TRBJ2-1; v_call: TRBV20-1; d_call: TRBD2; cdr3_aa: CSARFPLAGEQFF; cdr3_nt: TGCAGTGCTAGATTCCCCCTAGCGGGTGAGCAGTTCTTC
clone_size: few; j_call: TRBJ2-5; v_call: TRBV27; d_call: TRBD1; cdr3_aa: CASSPGQSGTQYF; cdr3_nt: TGTGCCAGCAGTCCGGGACAGTCAGGGACCCAGTACTTC
clone_size: NA; j_call: TRBJ2-1; v_call: TRBV20-1; d_call: NA; cdr3_aa: CSARVRGGSYNEQFF; cdr3_nt: TGCAGTGCTAGAGTTAGAGGGGGGAGTTACAATGAGCAGTTCTTC
clone_size: once; j_call: TRBJ1-2; v_call: TRBV11-2; d_call: NA; cdr3_aa: CASSQKSLLGGPYGGYTF; cdr3_nt: TGTGCCAGCAGCCAAAAGAGTCTCCTCGGCGGACCCTATGGAGGCTACACCTTC
clone_size: NA; j_call: TRBJ2-7; v_call: TRBV6-2/TRBV6-3; d_call: NA; cdr3_aa: CASSIYTGNEQYF; cdr3_nt: TGTGCCAGCTCCATATACACGGGCAATGAGCAGTACTTC
clone_size: many; j_call: TRBJ2-5; v_call: TRBV29-1; d_call: TRBD2; cdr3_aa: CSTLPSGKQETQYF; cdr3_nt: TGCAGCACGCTACCTAGCGGGAAGCAAGAGACCCAGTACTTC
clone_size: NA; j_call: TRBJ2-3; v_call: TRBV4-2; d_call: NA; cdr3_aa: CASSQDGGSSTDTQYF; cdr3_nt: TGTGCCAGCAGCCAAGATGGGGGGTCTAGCACAGATACGCAGTATTTT
clone_size: NA; j_call: TRBJ2-3; v_call: TRBV4-1; d_call: TRBD2; cdr3_aa: CASSQEGLAGDTDTQYF; cdr3_nt: TGCGCCAGCAGCCAAGAGGGTCTGGCGGGGGACACAGATACGCAGTATTTT
clone_size: NA; j_call: TRBJ2-5; v_call: TRBV20-1; d_call: NA; cdr3_aa: CSASRVGALQETQYF; cdr3_nt: TGCAGTGCTAGCAGGGTGGGCGCTTTGCAAGAGACCCAGTACTTC
clone_size: NA; j_call: TRBJ2-5; v_call: TRBV20-1; d_call: NA; cdr3_aa: CSARDSRDSKETQYF; cdr3_nt: TGCAGCGCTAGAGATTCGCGGGACAGTAAAGAGACCCAGTACTTC
clone_size: few; j_call: TRBJ2-1; v_call: TRBV9; d_call: TRBD2; cdr3_aa: CASSFRLAGGLDEQFF; cdr3_nt: TGTGCCAGCAGCTTCCGACTAGCGGGGGGCCTGGATGAGCAGTTCTTC
clone_size: once; j_call: TRBJ1-2; v_call: TRBV20-1; d_call: NA; cdr3_aa: CSARTDRVNGYTF; cdr3_nt: TGCAGTGCCCGAACCGACCGAGTCAATGGCTACACCTTC
clone_size: NA; j_call: TRBJ2-3; v_call: TRBV7-9; d_call: NA; cdr3_aa: CASSPTAGLADTQYF; cdr3_nt: TGTGCCAGCAGCCCAACTGCGGGGTTAGCAGATACGCAGTATTTT
clone_size: NA; j_call: TRBJ2-7; v_call: TRBV5-1; d_call: NA; cdr3_aa: CASSLVGRDNEQYF; cdr3_nt: TGCGCCAGCAGCTTGGTCGGCAGGGACAACGAGCAGTACTTC
clone_size: few; j_call: TRBJ2-7; v_call: TRBV6-5; d_call: TRBD2; cdr3_aa: CASTTTGGEQYF; cdr3_nt: TGTGCCAGCACCACCACGGGGGGCGAGCAGTACTTC
clone_size: many; j_call: TRBJ2-7; v_call: TRBV20-1; d_call: NA; cdr3_aa: CSARESTYEQYF; cdr3_nt: TGCAGCGCCCGGGAGAGCACCTACGAGCAGTACTTC
clone_size: few; j_call: TRBJ1-2; v_call: TRBV29-1; d_call: TRBD1; cdr3_aa: CSVEQGRNYGYTF; cdr3_nt: TGCAGCGTAGAACAGGGGAGAAACTATGGCTACACCTTC
clone_size: few; j_call: TRBJ2-1; v_call: TRBV5-1; d_call: NA; cdr3_aa: CASSLGGKGNEQFF; cdr3_nt: TGCGCCAGCAGCCTCGGCGGGAAAGGGAATGAGCAGTTCTTC
clone_size: NA; j_call: TRBJ2-5; v_call: TRBV13; d_call: NA; cdr3_aa: CASSPRLYAGTQYF; cdr3_nt: TGTGCCAGCAGCCCCCGCTTGTACGCCGGGACCCAGTACTTC
clone_size: NA; j_call: TRBJ2-1; v_call: TRBV10-2; d_call: TRBD2; cdr3_aa: CASSDPAGGYNEQFF; cdr3_nt: TGCGCCAGCAGTGATCCCGCGGGGGGTTACAATGAGCAGTTCTTC
clone_size: NA; j_call: TRBJ2-1; v_call: TRBV7-9; d_call: TRBD2; cdr3_aa: CASSQTSGVGNEQFF; cdr3_nt: TGTGCCAGCAGCCAGACTAGCGGGGTGGGAAATGAGCAGTTCTTC
clone_size: few; j_call: TRBJ1-5; v_call: TRBV4-1; d_call: TRBD1; cdr3_aa: CASSPLGQGINQPQHF; cdr3_nt: TGCGCCAGCAGCCCTCTGGGACAGGGAATCAATCAGCCCCAGCATTTT
clone_size: few; j_call: TRBJ2-1; v_call: TRBV18; d_call: NA; cdr3_aa: CAGSMSRDYNEQFF; cdr3_nt: TGTGCCGGCTCAATGTCTCGTGACTACAATGAGCAGTTCTTC
clone_size: many; j_call: TRBJ2-7; v_call: TRBV12-3/TRBV12-4; d_call: NA; cdr3_aa: CASSPISSSYEQYF; cdr3_nt: TGTGCCAGCAGTCCGATCAGCTCCTCCTACGAGCAGTACTTC
clone_size: NA; j_call: TRBJ2-7; v_call: TRBV29-1; d_call: TRBD2; cdr3_aa: CSAGIAGAFYEQYF; cdr3_nt: TGCAGCGCTGGGATAGCGGGAGCTTTCTACGAGCAGTACTTC
clone_size: NA; j_call: TRBJ1-5; v_call: TRBV10-3; d_call: TRBD1; cdr3_aa: CAIREGQGRNQPQHF; cdr3_nt: TGTGCCATCAGGGAGGGACAGGGGCGCAATCAGCCCCAGCATTTT
clone_size: few; j_call: TRBJ2-1; v_call: TRBV7-8; d_call: TRBD2; cdr3_aa: CASSSPGRGGSYNEQFF; cdr3_nt: TGTGCCAGCAGCTCCCCGGGGCGCGGGGGCTCCTACAATGAGCAGTTCTTC
clone_size: NA; j_call: TRBJ2-3; v_call: TRBV5-1; d_call: NA; cdr3_aa: CASSLVGIGGTQYF; cdr3_nt: TGCGCCAGCAGCTTGGTTGGGATAGGAGGTACGCAGTATTTT
clone_size: NA; j_call: TRBJ1-2; v_call: TRBV9; d_call: NA; cdr3_aa: CASSVDGGRDYGYTF; cdr3_nt: TGTGCCAGCAGCGTAGACGGAGGCCGGGACTATGGCTACACCTTC
clone_size: NA; j_call: TRBJ2-5; v_call: TRBV12-3/TRBV12-4; d_call: TRBD1; cdr3_aa: CASSGQGARGETQYF; cdr3_nt: TGTGCCAGCAGCGGACAGGGGGCCCGGGGAGAGACCCAGTACTTC
clone_size: NA; j_call: TRBJ2-7; v_call: TRBV2; d_call: TRBD2; cdr3_aa: CASSETSGGVAVSYEQYF; cdr3_nt: TGTGCCAGCAGTGAGACTAGCGGGGGGGTCGCGGTTTCCTACGAGCAGTACTTC
clone_size: many; j_call: TRBJ1-1; v_call: TRBV4-2; d_call: NA; cdr3_aa: CASSPQGRIAEAFF; cdr3_nt: TGTGCCAGCAGCCCCCAGGGGCGTATCGCTGAAGCTTTCTTT
clone_size: NA; j_call: TRBJ1-4; v_call: TRBV6-5; d_call: NA; cdr3_aa: CASSYEGATNEKLFF; cdr3_nt: TGTGCCAGCAGTTACGAAGGGGCGACTAATGAAAAACTGTTTTTT
clone_size: NA; j_call: TRBJ2-5; v_call: TRBV3-1; d_call: TRBD2; cdr3_aa: CASSRAGFETQYF; cdr3_nt: TGTGCCAGCAGCCGAGCGGGGTTTGAGACCCAGTACTTC
clone_size: NA; j_call: TRBJ2-4; v_call: TRBV5-1; d_call: TRBD1; cdr3_aa: CASSSNRGNIQYF; cdr3_nt: TGCGCCAGCAGCTCTAACAGGGGGAACATTCAGTACTTC
clone_size: NA; j_call: TRBJ2-7; v_call: TRBV6-5; d_call: NA; cdr3_aa: CASSLRGAFYEQYF; cdr3_nt: TGTGCCAGCAGTCTCAGGGGGGCGTTCTACGAGCAGTACTTC